The 5 T cell receptor beta chains reported below all come from one sample, sequenced in a study of CD8+ T cells in alopecia areata. cDNA serving as the sequencing template came from extracted, reverse transcribed RNA. Assay used: immunoSEQ multiplex PCR; TCRdb lists only in-frame clones, some missing. The table shows approximately 150,000 clones, with around 54% occurring only once. The specimen sequenced was CD4+ T cells sorted from blood. The receptors derive from a human donor in good health.

This clone was recorded only once. The chain employs TRBV7-3 and TRBJ2-2, with a possible D match to TRBD1 (6 bases). Germline V CDR1 and CDR2: SGHTA, FQGTGA. Trimming left V 2 bases short and J 2 bases short, with 6 bases between. This CDR3 is built from 14 residues. CDR3 sequence reads: CASSLGTNTGELFF. As DNA, the CDR3 is TGTGCCAGCAGCTTAGGGACAAACACCGGGGAGCTGTTTTTT.

Here the CDR3 DNA reads TGCGCCAGCAGCTTGACAGGGGGCTCCACAGATACGCAGTATTTT. Its protein is CASSLTGGSTDTQYF. The chain is built from TRBV5-1 and TRBJ2-3; 9 nucleotides line up with TRBD1. J was trimmed by 2 bases and V by 1 base; bases with no gene match: 2. The CDR3 consists of 15 residues. The germline V gene has CDR1 SGHRS and CDR2 YFSETQ.

The chain recombines TRBV19 with TRBJ2-1; 9 bases are shared with TRBD2. The germline CDR1 and CDR2 sequences are LNHDA and SQIVND (reference sequence). V was pared by 6 bases and J by 7 bases, with 10 bases of the junction left unmatched. The length of the CDR3 is 15 residues. The CDR3 reads CASSLGGRVRNEQFF. The CDR3 DNA reads as TGTGCCAGTAGCCTGGGCGGGAGGGTCCGGAATGAGCAGTTCTTC.

In its sample, this clone was seen a few times. The chain joins TRBV6-5 to TRBJ1-5; D might be TRBD1 (5 bases). The CDR3 is 14 amino acids. Trimming stripped 4 bases from V and 0 bases from J, with 7 bases between. Germline V gene data show CDR1 as MNHEY and CDR2 as SVGAGI. The CDR3 DNA reads TGTGCCAGCAGTTGGGACGGTAGCAATCAGCCCCAGCATTTT. Translating it yields CASSWDGSNQPQHF.

The chain employs TRBV30 and TRBJ1-3; no definite D call. The germline V gene encodes CDR1 GTSNPN and CDR2 SVGIG (reference sequence). V lost 0 bases and J 8 bases, leaving 17 bases between the germline ends. The CDR3 sequence is 15 residues long. In DNA form, the CDR3 reads TGTGCCTGGAGTGTTGGAAATTTTCTAGCGGACACCATATATTTT. Translated: CAWSVGNFLADTIYF.